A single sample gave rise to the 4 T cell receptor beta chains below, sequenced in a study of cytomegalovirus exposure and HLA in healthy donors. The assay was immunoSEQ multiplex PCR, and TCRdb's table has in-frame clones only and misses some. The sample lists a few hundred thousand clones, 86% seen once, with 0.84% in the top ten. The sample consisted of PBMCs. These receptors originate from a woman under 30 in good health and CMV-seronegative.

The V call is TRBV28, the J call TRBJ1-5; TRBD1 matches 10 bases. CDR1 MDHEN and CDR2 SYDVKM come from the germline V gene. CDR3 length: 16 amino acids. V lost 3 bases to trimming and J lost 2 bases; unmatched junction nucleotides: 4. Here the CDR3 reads CASSLLGQGGNQPQHF. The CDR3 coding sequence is TGTGCCAGCAGTTTGTTAGGACAGGGGGGCAATCAGCCCCAGCATTTT.

The CDR3 reads CASSSTSGSPYNEQFF. In DNA, the CDR3 is TGTGCCAGCAGTTCGACTAGCGGGAGCCCCTACAATGAGCAGTTCTTC. V is TRBV6-6 and J is TRBJ2-1; 12 nucleotides align to TRBD2. Trimming removed 4 bases from V and 2 bases from J; junction bases left unmatched: 3. From germline, CDR1 is MNHNY and CDR2 SVGAGI (reference sequence). This CDR3 has 16 amino acids.

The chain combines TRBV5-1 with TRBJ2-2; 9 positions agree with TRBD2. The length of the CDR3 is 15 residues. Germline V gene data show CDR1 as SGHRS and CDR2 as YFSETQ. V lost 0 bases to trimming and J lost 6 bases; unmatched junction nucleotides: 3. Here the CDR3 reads CASSLGGRAPGELFF. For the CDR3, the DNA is TGCGCCAGCAGCTTGGGCGGGAGGGCCCCCGGGGAGCTGTTTTTT. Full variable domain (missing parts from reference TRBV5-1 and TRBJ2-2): KAGVTQTPRYLIKTRGQQVTLSCSPISGHRSVSWYQQTPGQGLQFLFEYFSETQRNKGNFPGRFSGRQFSNSRSEMNVSTLELGDSALYLCASSLGGRAPGELFFGEGSRLTVL.

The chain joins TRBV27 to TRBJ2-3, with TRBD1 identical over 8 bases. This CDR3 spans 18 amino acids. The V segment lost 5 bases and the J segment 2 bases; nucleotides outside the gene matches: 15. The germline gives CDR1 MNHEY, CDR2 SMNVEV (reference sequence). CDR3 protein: CASSLTGVSYRATDTQYF. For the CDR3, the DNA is TGTGCCAGCAGTCTGACAGGGGTTTCTTATCGGGCCACAGATACGCAGTATTTT.